The rows below give T cell receptor beta chains drawn from one sample of a study of control samples from healthy donors and cancer patients. Profiled with immunoSEQ multiplex PCR; TCRdb holds only in-frame clones, not every one. The sample lists some 130,000 clones; about 95% were seen once. The sequenced sample consisted of blood. The source of these receptors is a man younger than 45 in good health. CDR3s include the opening cysteine and the closing phenylalanine or tryptophan. The D gene is left open where the match is weak. The size field is filled for only some rows; it gives once, few, many or a size class.

size	D	V	J	DNA	CDR3
few	-	TRBV5-1	TRBJ1-1	TGCGCCAGCAGCTTGGTGGGGATACAGGGTGGTGAAGCTTTCTTT	CASSLVGIQGGEAFF
-	-	TRBV19	TRBJ1-2	TGTGCCAGCCGGGGGAGCAACTATGGCTACACCTTC	CASRGSNYGYTF
once	TRBD1	TRBV28	TRBJ2-1	TGTGCCAGCAGTTTTTGGGACAGGGCTCGCTCCTACAATGAGCAGTTCTTC	CASSFWDRARSYNEQFF
-	-	TRBV6-5	TRBJ2-2	TGTGCCAGCAGTTACTCAATCCAGGGCGGCGGGGAGCTGTTTTTT	CASSYSIQGGGELFF
-	-	TRBV27	TRBJ2-5	TGTGCCAGCACCCCCTATAAGGGAGAGACCCAGTACTTC	CASTPYKGETQYF
-	-	TRBV24-1	TRBJ2-7	TGTGCCACCAGTGCGGCGGGATCCCACGAGCAGTACTTC	CATSAAGSHEQYF
-	-	TRBV6-6	TRBJ1-3	TGTGCCAGCCGACCCGGGGGCTCTGGAAACACCATATATTTT	CASRPGGSGNTIYF
-	-	TRBV4-3	TRBJ1-1	TGCGCCAGCAGCACGTCCAGGGAGATCGGGGCTGAAGCTTTCTTT	CASSTSREIGAEAFF
-	-	TRBV7-9	TRBJ1-1	TGTGCCAGCAGCTCCATGAGGGGGGGCACTGAAGCTTTCTTT	CASSSMRGGTEAFF
-	-	TRBV27	TRBJ2-2	TGTGCCAGCAGATCCCGTGGGGTATACACCGGGGAGCTGTTTTTT	CASRSRGVYTGELFF
-	TRBD2	TRBV2	TRBJ2-2	TGTGCCAGCAGTGGACTAGCGTTCCCCGGGGAGCTGTTTTTT	CASSGLAFPGELFF
-	TRBD2	TRBV5-1	TRBJ2-5	TGCGCCAGCAGCCCAACTAGCGGGGGGGGAAAGACCCAGTACTTC	CASSPTSGGGKTQYF
many	-	TRBV7-6	TRBJ2-3	TGTGCCAGCAGCTTATTCGGCGCAGATACGCAGTATTTT	CASSLFGADTQYF
-	TRBD2	TRBV14	TRBJ2-7	TGTGCCAGCAGCTGGGGGACTAGCGGTTCCTACGAGCAGTACTTC	CASSWGTSGSYEQYF
-	TRBD2	TRBV7-2	TRBJ2-7	TGTGCCAGCAGCATCAGCGGGGTGGGGGAGCAGTACTTC	CASSISGVGEQYF